The sequence of this T cell receptor beta chain was determined in a study of PD-1 blockade in mismatch repair-deficient tumors. Regarding the study as a whole: After pembrolizumab, tumor-resident clones rose rapidly, then generally contracted before radiologic responses.

This clone was picked up a small number of times. The antigen is unknown. Produced via immunoSEQ multiplex PCR; TCRdb's table is partial and in-frame only. The table lists tens of thousands of clones, 70% to 85% of them singletons. Mismatch repair deficiency was confirmed in all patients, by PCR or immunohistochemistry. The germline V gene has CDR1 SGHRS and CDR2 YFSETQ. V shed 5 bases and J 3 bases; nucleotides not matched to a gene: 4. CDR3 length: 15 amino acids. This clonotype was obtained from an adult with mismatch repair-deficient cancer. The starting material was PBMCs, obtained before pembrolizumab treatment. The chain couples TRBV5-1 to TRBJ2-1, with 11 bases lining up with TRBD2. CDR3 DNA: TGCGCCAGCAGACTAGCGGGAGAGTTCTACAATGAGCAGTTCTTC. Protein product: CASRLAGEFYNEQFF.